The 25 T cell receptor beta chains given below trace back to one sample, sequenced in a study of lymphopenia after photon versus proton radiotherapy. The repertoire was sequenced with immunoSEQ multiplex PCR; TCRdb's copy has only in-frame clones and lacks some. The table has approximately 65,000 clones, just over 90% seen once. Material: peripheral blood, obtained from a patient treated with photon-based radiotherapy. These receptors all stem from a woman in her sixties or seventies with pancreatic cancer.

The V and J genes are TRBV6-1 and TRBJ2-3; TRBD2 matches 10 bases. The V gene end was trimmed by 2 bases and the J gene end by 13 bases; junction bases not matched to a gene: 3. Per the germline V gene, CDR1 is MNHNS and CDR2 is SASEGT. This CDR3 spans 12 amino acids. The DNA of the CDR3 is TGTGCCAGCAGTGAACTAGCGGGAGTGGAGTATTTT. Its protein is CASSELAGVEYF.

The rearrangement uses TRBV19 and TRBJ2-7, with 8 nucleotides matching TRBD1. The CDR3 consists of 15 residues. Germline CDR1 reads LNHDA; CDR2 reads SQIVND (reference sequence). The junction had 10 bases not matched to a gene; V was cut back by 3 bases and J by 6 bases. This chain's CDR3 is CASSIGNRGLFEQYF. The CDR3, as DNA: TGTGCCAGTAGTATCGGGAACAGGGGGTTGTTCGAGCAGTACTTC.

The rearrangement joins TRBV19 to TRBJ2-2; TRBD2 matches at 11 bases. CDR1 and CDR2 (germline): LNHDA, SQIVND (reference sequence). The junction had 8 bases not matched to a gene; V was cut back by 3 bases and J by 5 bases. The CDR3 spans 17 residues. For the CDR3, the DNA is TGTGCCAGTAGTATCGTTAGCGGGAGGGCCCGGACCGGGGAGCTGTTTTTT. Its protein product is CASSIVSGRARTGELFF.

CDR3 sequence: CASSPLELGGELFF. CDR3 nucleotide sequence: TGTGCCAGCAGTCCCCTGGAGCTTGGCGGGGAGCTGTTTTTT. V and J are TRBV2 and TRBJ2-2, with unresolved D. There are 14 residues in the CDR3. Germline CDR1 is SNHLY and CDR2 is FYNNEI. V was shortened by 5 bases and J by 7 bases, with 14 bases between the two germline ends.

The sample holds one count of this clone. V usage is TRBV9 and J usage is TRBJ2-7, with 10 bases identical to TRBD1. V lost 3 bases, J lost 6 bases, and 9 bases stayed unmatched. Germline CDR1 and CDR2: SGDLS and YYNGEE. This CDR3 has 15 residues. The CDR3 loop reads CASSASGTGEGEQYF. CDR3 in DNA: TGTGCCAGCAGCGCCTCTGGGACAGGGGAAGGCGAGCAGTACTTC.

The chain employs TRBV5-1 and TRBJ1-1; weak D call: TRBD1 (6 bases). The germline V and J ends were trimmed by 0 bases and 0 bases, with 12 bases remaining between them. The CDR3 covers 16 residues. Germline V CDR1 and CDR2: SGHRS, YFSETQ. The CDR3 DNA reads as TGCGCCAGCAGCTTGGTAGGACAGAAGATGAACACTGAAGCTTTCTTT. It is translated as CASSLVGQKMNTEAFF.

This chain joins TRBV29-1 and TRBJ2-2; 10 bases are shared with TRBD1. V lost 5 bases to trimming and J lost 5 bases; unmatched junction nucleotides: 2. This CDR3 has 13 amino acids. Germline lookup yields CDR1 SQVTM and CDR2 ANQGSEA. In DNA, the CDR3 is TGCAGCGTTCGGACAGGGGGTACCGGGGAGCTGTTTTTT. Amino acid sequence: CSVRTGGTGELFF.

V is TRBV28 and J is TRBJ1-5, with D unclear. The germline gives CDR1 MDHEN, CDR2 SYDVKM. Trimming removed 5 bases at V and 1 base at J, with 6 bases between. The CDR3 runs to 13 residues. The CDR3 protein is CASSPLSNQPQHF. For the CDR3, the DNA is TGTGCCAGCAGTCCTCTCAGCAATCAGCCCCAGCATTTT.

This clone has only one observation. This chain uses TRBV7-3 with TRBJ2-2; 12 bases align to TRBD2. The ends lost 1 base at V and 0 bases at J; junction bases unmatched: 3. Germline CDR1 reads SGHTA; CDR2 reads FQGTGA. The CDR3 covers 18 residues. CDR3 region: CASSLRTSGRTNTGELFF. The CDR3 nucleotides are TGTGCCAGCAGCTTAAGAACTAGCGGGAGGACGAACACCGGGGAGCTGTTTTTT.

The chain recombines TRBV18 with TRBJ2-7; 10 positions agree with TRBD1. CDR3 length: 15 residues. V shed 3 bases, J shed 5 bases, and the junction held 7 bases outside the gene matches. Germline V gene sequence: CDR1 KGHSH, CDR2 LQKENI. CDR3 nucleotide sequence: TGTGCCAGCTCACCCCTCGACAGGGGGCTGGACGAGCAGTACTTC. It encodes CASSPLDRGLDEQYF. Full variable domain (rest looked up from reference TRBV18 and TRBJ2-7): NAGVMQNPRHLVRRRGQEARLRCSPMKGHSHVYWYRQLPEEGLKFMVYLQKENIIDESGMPKERFSAEFPKEGPSILRIQQVVRGDSAAYFCASSPLDRGLDEQYFGPGTRLTVT.

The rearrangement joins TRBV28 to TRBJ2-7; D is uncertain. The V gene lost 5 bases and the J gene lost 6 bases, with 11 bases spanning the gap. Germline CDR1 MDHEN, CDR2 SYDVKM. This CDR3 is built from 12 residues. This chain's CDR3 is CASSPRVAEQYF. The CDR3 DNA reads TGTGCCAGCAGTCCTAGGGTGGCCGAGCAGTACTTC. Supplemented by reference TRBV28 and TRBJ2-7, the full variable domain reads DVKVTQSSRYLVKRTGEKVFLECVQDMDHENMFWYRQDPGLGLRLIYFSYDVKMKEKGDIPEGYSVSREKKERFSLILESASTNQTSMYLCASSPRVAEQYFGPGTRLTVT.

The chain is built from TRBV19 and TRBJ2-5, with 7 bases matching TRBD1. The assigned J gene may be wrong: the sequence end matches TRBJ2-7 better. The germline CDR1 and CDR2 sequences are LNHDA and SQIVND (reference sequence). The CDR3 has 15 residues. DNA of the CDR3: TGTGCCAGTAGTACAGCCGGGGACAGTGCCTACGAGCAGTACTTC. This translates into CASSTAGDSAYEQYF.

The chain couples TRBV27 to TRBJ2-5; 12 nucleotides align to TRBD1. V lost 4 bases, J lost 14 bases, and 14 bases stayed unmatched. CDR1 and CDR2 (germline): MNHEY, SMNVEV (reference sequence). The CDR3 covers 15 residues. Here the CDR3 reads CASSSRGQGARATYF. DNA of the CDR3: TGTGCCAGCAGTTCTCGGGGACAGGGGGCGCGGGCCACATACTTC.

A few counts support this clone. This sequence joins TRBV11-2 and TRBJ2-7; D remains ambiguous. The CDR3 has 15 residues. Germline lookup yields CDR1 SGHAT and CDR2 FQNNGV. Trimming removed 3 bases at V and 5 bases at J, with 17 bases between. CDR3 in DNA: TGTGCCAGCAGCTTGAGTCCAGGCCTCCCTGACGAGCAGTACTTC. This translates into CASSLSPGLPDEQYF.

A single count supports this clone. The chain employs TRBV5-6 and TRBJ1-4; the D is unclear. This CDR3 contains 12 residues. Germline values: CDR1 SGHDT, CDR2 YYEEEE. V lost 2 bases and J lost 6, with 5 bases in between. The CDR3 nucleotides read TGTGCCAGCAGCTTCGGGGATGAAAAACTGTTTTTT. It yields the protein CASSFGDEKLFF.

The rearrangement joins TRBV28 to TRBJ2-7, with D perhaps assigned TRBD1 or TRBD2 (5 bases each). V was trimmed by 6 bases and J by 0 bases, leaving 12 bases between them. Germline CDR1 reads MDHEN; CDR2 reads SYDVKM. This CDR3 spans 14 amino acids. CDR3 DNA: TGTGCCAGCAGCCCTCCAGGGAGCTCCTACGAGCAGTACTTC. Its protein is CASSPPGSSYEQYF.

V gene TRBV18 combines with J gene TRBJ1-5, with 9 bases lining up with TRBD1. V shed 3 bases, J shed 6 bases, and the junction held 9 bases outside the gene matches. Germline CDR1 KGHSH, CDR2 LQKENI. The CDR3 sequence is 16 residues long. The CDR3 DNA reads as TGTGCCAGCTCACCCCCTGTCGACAGGGGGTTTCAGCCCCAGCATTTT. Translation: CASSPPVDRGFQPQHF.

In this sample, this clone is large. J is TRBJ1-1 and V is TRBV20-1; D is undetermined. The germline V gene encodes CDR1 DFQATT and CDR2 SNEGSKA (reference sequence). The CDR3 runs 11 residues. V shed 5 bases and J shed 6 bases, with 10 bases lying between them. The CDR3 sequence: CSAPDISEAFF. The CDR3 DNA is TGCAGTGCTCCCGACATATCTGAAGCTTTCTTT.

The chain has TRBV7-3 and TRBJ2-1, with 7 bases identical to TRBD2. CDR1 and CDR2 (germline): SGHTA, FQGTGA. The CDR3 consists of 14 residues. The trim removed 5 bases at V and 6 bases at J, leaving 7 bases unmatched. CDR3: CASSPRLAGNEQFF. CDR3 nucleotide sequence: TGTGCCAGCAGCCCCAGACTAGCAGGCAATGAGCAGTTCTTC.

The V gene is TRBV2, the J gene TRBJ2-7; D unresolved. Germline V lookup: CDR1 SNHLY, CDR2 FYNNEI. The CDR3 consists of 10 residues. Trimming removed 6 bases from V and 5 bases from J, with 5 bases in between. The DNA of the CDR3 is TGTGCCAGCAGCGCGGACGAGCAGTACTTC. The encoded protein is CASSADEQYF. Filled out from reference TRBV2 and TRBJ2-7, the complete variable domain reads EPEVTQTPSHQVTQMGQEVILRCVPISNHLYFYWYRQILGQKVEFLVSFYNNEISEKSEIFDDQFSVERPDGSNFTLKIRSTKLEDSAMYFCASSADEQYFGPGTRLTVT.

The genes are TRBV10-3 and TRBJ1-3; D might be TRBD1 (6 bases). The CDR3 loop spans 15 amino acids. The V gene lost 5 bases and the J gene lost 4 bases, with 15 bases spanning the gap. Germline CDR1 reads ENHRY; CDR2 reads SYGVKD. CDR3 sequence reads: CAISPQQGIGNTIYF. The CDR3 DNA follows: TGTGCCATCAGTCCCCAACAGGGCATAGGAAACACCATATATTTT.

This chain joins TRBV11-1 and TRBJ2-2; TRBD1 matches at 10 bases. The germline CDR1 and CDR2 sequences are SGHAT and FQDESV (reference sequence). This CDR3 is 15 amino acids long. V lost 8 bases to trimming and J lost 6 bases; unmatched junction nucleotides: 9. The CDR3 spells CASFLGTGDPGELFF. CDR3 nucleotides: TGTGCCAGCTTTCTGGGGACAGGGGACCCCGGGGAGCTGTTTTTT.

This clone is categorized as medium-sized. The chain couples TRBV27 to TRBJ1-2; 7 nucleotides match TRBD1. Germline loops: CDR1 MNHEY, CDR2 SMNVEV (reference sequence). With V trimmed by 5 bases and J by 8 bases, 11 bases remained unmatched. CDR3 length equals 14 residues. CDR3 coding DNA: TGTGCCAGCAGTCCTCTCAGGGGGGGTTGGGGCTACACCTTC. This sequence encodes CASSPLRGGWGYTF.

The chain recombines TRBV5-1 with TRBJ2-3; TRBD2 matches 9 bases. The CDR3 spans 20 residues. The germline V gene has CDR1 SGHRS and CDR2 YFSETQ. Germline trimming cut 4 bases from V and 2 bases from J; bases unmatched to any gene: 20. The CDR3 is CASSPLGHAGGELNTDTQYF. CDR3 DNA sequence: TGCGCCAGCAGCCCGCTGGGGCATGCGGGAGGGGAATTGAACACAGATACGCAGTATTTT.

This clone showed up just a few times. In nucleotides, the CDR3 is TGTGCCAGCTCACCAGGGGAGCACTATGGCTACACCTTC. The encoded protein is CASSPGEHYGYTF. This sequence joins TRBV18 and TRBJ1-2; D not certain. Deletions cut 2 bases from V and 3 bases from J, with 7 bases between. The CDR3 runs 13 residues. Germline assignment: CDR1 KGHSH and CDR2 LQKENI.